Listed below are T cell receptor beta chains from one sample, sequenced in a study of Graves' ophthalmopathy and Graves' hyperthyroidism. TCRdb re-called the multiplex PCR reads through MiXCR, storing one row per CDR3 protein. The table records roughly 480,000 distinct CDR3 sequences, 13% to 15% of them present only once. The sample comprised blood. These receptors all come from a woman in her thirties with Graves' ophthalmopathy. Each CDR3 is given with its conserved first and last residue. The D gene is left open where the match is weak. The size entry is marked missing in some rows and otherwise reads once, few, many or a size class.

d_call: .; v_call: TRBV4-3; clone_size: .; j_call: TRBJ2-7; cdr3_aa: CASSQEGPGRERSYEQYF; cdr3_nt: TGCGCCAGCAGCCAAGAGGGCCCGGGCAGGGAACGCTCCTACGAGCAGTACTTC
d_call: TRBD1; v_call: TRBV10-3; clone_size: many; j_call: TRBJ2-5; cdr3_aa: CATSAGQGKETQYF; cdr3_nt: TGTGCCACCTCCGCGGGACAGGGGAAGGAGACCCAGTACTTC
d_call: .; v_call: TRBV15; clone_size: .; j_call: TRBJ1-1; cdr3_aa: CATSERIPGARGAFF; cdr3_nt: TGTGCCACCAGCGAGCGAATTCCCGGGGCCCGAGGAGCTTTCTTT
d_call: TRBD2; v_call: TRBV3-1; clone_size: many; j_call: TRBJ2-7; cdr3_aa: CASSQDTSGEREQYF; cdr3_nt: TGTGCCAGCAGCCAAGATACTAGCGGGGAGAGGGAGCAGTACTTC
d_call: .; v_call: TRBV12-3/TRBV12-4; clone_size: many; j_call: TRBJ1-2; cdr3_aa: CASSLGVLGGYTF; cdr3_nt: TGTGCCAGCAGTTTAGGGGTCTTGGGTGGCTACACCTTC
d_call: TRBD2; v_call: TRBV10-2; clone_size: many; j_call: TRBJ2-5; cdr3_aa: CASRAGGDVETQYF; cdr3_nt: TGCGCCAGCAGAGCGGGGGGGGATGTGGAGACCCAGTACTTC
d_call: TRBD2; v_call: TRBV20-1; clone_size: many; j_call: TRBJ2-7; cdr3_aa: CSARQGLAGLREQYF; cdr3_nt: TGCAGTGCTAGACAGGGACTAGCGGGACTACGGGAGCAGTACTTC
d_call: TRBD2; v_call: TRBV20-1; clone_size: many; j_call: TRBJ2-4; cdr3_aa: CSARDQAAGGYIQYF; cdr3_nt: TGCAGTGCTAGAGATCAAGCAGCGGGGGGATACATTCAGTACTTC
d_call: .; v_call: TRBV19; clone_size: many; j_call: TRBJ2-7; cdr3_aa: CASSMARSYEQYF; cdr3_nt: TGTGCCAGTAGTATGGCTAGGTCCTACGAGCAGTACTTC
d_call: TRBD1; v_call: TRBV6-1; clone_size: many; j_call: TRBJ2-5; cdr3_aa: CASRQDRVETQYF; cdr3_nt: TGTGCCAGCAGGCAAGACAGGGTAGAGACCCAGTACTTC
d_call: .; v_call: TRBV28; clone_size: many; j_call: TRBJ2-7; cdr3_aa: CASSLRDPREQYF; cdr3_nt: TGTGCCAGCAGTTTAAGGGACCCAAGGGAGCAGTACTTC
d_call: .; v_call: TRBV6-1; clone_size: many; j_call: TRBJ2-2; cdr3_aa: CASSTTLNTGELFF; cdr3_nt: TGTGCCAGCAGTACCACCTTGAACACCGGGGAGCTGTTTTTT
d_call: TRBD1; v_call: TRBV12-3/TRBV12-4; clone_size: many; j_call: TRBJ2-7; cdr3_aa: CASSFSGGFYEQYF; cdr3_nt: TGTGCCAGCAGTTTCTCAGGGGGCTTCTACGAGCAGTACTTC
d_call: .; v_call: TRBV10-2; clone_size: many; j_call: TRBJ2-5; cdr3_aa: CASHTGPSETQYF; cdr3_nt: TGCGCCAGCCATACTGGACCGTCGGAGACCCAGTACTTC
d_call: .; v_call: TRBV9; clone_size: .; j_call: TRBJ2-5; cdr3_aa: CASSVVGAQETQYF; cdr3_nt: TGTGCCAGCAGCGTAGTGGGAGCCCAAGAGACCCAGTACTTC
d_call: .; v_call: TRBV30; clone_size: many; j_call: TRBJ1-1; cdr3_aa: CAWNLGKLNTEAFF; cdr3_nt: TGTGCCTGGAACCTAGGGAAGCTGAACACTGAAGCTTTCTTT
d_call: .; v_call: TRBV6-9; clone_size: many; j_call: TRBJ1-3; cdr3_aa: CASSPLESFVSPLGNTIYF; cdr3_nt: TGTGCCAGCAGCCCTCTTGAGTCCTTCGTTAGTCCTCTCGGAAACACCATATATTTT
d_call: .; v_call: TRBV4-1; clone_size: few; j_call: TRBJ2-7; cdr3_aa: CASSPRDPSYEQYF; cdr3_nt: TGCGCCAGCAGCCCCCGGGACCCATCCTACGAGCAGTACTTC
d_call: .; v_call: TRBV11-2; clone_size: many; j_call: TRBJ2-3; cdr3_aa: CASSLRPREADTQYF; cdr3_nt: TGTGCCAGCAGCTTACGGCCCAGGGAGGCAGATACGCAGTATTTT
d_call: TRBD2; v_call: TRBV28; clone_size: many; j_call: TRBJ2-7; cdr3_aa: CASTAPGLSYEQYF; cdr3_nt: TGTGCCAGCACGGCCCCGGGACTATCCTACGAGCAGTACTTC
d_call: .; v_call: TRBV27; clone_size: many; j_call: TRBJ2-7; cdr3_aa: CASSLGTTYEQYF; cdr3_nt: TGTGCCAGCAGTTTAGGGACGACCTACGAGCAGTACTTC
d_call: .; v_call: TRBV6-2/TRBV6-3; clone_size: once; j_call: TRBJ2-5; cdr3_aa: CASSYGYRVRETQYF; cdr3_nt: TGTGCCAGCAGTTACGGATATCGGGTGAGAGAGACCCAGTACTTC